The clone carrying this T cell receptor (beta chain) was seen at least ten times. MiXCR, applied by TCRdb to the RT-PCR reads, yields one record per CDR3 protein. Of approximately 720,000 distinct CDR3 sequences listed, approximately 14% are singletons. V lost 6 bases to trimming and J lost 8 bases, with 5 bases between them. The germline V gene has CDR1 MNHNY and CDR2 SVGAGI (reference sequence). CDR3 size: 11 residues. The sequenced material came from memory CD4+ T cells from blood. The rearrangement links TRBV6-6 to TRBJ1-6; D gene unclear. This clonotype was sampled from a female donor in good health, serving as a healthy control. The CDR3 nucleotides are TGTGCCAGCAGCAAGGATTCACCCCTCCACTTT. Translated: CASSKDSPLHF.